This note documents a single T cell receptor beta chain sequence. The data were obtained in a study of T cell responses to AZD1222 COVID-19 vaccine. The repertoire was sequenced with immunoSEQ multiplex PCR; TCRdb's copy has only in-frame clones and lacks some. Here the sample spans around 140,000 clones, about 92% being singletons. Looked up from germline, CDR1 is LNHDA and CDR2 is SQIVND (reference sequence). Trimming left V 6 bases short and J 2 bases short, with 16 bases between. CDR3 length equals 15 residues. This specimen consisted of peripheral blood, obtained on day 0 of AZD1222 vaccination. The source of this sequence is an adult in good health. V usage is TRBV19 and J usage is TRBJ1-2; D remains ambiguous. CDR3 nucleotides: TGTGCCAGTAGCCGAGACAACCTTCTAAACTATGGCTACACCTTC. Protein: CASSRDNLLNYGYTF.